This TCR beta chain was identified during a study of T cell responses to AZD1222 COVID-19 vaccine. Sequencing was performed with immunoSEQ multiplex PCR; in TCRdb, only in-frame clones are kept and a portion is missing. The sample has about 120,000 clones, 75% to 90% seen once. Overall study findings and caveats: Most donors were white British and more were female, and clonal diversity was possibly underestimated. Vaccine-associated CD4 TCRs spanned spike, dominant at 160-218 and 743-854. The study reported that nearly half of spike-specific TCRs target unmutated variant regions.

In regard to this clone: Its target is not known.

With 5 bases clipped from V and 4 bases from J, the junction kept 10 bases outside the gene matches. The germline V gene encodes CDR1 MDHEN and CDR2 SYDVKM. CDR3 size: 16 residues. V and J are TRBV28 and TRBJ1-5; 8 bases line up with TRBD1. This sequence originates from an adult in good health. This material consisted of peripheral blood, taken on day 0 of AZD1222 vaccination. The CDR3 is CASSPPRTGKNQPQHF. The CDR3 DNA reads TGTGCCAGCAGTCCCCCTCGGACAGGGAAAAATCAGCCCCAGCATTTT.